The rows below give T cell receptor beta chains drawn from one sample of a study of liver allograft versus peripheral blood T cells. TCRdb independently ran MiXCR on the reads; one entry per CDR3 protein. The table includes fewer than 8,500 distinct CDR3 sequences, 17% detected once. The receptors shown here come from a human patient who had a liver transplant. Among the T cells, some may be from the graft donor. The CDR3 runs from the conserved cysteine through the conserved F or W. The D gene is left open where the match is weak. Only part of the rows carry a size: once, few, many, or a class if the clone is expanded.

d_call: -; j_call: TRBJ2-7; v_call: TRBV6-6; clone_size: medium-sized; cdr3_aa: CASSFTGSSYEQYF; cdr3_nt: TGTGCCAGCAGCTTCACAGGGAGCTCCTACGAGCAGTACTTC
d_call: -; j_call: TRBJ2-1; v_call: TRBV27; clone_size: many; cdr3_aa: CASSLQIPGLPFFNEQFF; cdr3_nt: TGTGCCAGCAGTTTACAAATCCCGGGACTTCCATTCTTCAATGAGCAGTTCTTC
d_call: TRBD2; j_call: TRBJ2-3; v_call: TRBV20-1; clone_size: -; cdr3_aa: CSAPGTSGRTDTQYF; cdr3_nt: TGCAGTGCACCTGGGACTAGCGGGAGGACAGATACGCAGTATTTT
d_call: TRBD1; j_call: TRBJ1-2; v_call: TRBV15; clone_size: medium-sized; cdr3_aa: CATSREQGALYGYTF; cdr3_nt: TGTGCCACCAGCAGAGAACAGGGGGCCCTCTATGGCTACACCTTC
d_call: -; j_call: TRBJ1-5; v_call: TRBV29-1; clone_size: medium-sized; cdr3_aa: CSVTTASSNQPQHF; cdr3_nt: TGCAGCGTGACCACAGCTAGCAGCAATCAGCCCCAGCATTTT
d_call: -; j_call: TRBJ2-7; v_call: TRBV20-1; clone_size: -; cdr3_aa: CSARDSTGLGEQYF; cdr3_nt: TGCAGTGCTAGAGATTCTACCGGGTTGGGCGAGCAGTACTTC
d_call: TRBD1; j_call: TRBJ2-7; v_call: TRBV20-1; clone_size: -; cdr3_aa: CSGGGTGLYEQYF; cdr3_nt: TGCAGTGGGGGTGGGACAGGCCTCTACGAGCAGTACTTC
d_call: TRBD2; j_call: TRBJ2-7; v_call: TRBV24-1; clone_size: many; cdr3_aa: CATSAGGSASGGYEQYF; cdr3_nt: TGTGCCACCAGTGCCGGGGGGTCGGCTAGCGGGGGATACGAGCAGTACTTC
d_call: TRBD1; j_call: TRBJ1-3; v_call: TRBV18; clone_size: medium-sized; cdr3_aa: CASSPATGGRNTIYF; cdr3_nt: TGTGCCAGCTCACCAGCGACAGGGGGCAGAAACACCATATATTTT
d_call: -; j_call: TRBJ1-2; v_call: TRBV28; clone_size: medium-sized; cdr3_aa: CASSLRGYGYTF; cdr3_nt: TGTGCCAGCAGCCTCAGGGGATATGGCTACACCTTC
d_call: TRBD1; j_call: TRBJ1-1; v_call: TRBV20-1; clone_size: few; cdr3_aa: CSARGQTLNTEAFF; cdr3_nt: TGCAGTGCTAGGGGACAGACCTTGAACACTGAAGCTTTCTTT
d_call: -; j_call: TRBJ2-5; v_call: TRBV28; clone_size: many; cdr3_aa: CASSLAGGASRETQYF; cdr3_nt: TGTGCCAGCAGCCTCGCAGGGGGGGCGTCGAGGGAGACCCAGTACTTC
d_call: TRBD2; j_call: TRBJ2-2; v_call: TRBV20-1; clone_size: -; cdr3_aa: CSARGLAGYTGELFF; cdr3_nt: TGCAGTGCTCGCGGACTAGCGGGATACACCGGGGAGCTGTTTTTT
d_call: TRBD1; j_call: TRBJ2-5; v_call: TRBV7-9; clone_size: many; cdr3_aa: CASSSTGLETQYF; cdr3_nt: TGTGCCAGCAGCTCGACAGGGTTGGAGACCCAGTACTTC
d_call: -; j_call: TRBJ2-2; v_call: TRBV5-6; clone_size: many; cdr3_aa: CASSLLAGENTGELFF; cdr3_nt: TGTGCCAGCAGCTTGTTGGCAGGCGAGAACACCGGGGAGCTGTTTTTT